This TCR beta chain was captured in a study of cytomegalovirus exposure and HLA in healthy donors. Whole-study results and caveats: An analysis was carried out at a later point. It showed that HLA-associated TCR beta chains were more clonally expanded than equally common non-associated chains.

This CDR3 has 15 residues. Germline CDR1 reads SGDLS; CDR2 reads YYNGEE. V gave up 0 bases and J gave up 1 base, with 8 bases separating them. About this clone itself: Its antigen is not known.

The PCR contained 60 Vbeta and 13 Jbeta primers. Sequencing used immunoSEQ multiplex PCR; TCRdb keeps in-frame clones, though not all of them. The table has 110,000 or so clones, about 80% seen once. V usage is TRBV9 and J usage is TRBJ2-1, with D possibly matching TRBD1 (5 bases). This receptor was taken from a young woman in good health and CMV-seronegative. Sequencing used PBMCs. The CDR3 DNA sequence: TGTGCCAGCAGCGTAGAGGGGTTATCCTACAATGAGCAGTTCTTC. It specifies CASSVEGLSYNEQFF.